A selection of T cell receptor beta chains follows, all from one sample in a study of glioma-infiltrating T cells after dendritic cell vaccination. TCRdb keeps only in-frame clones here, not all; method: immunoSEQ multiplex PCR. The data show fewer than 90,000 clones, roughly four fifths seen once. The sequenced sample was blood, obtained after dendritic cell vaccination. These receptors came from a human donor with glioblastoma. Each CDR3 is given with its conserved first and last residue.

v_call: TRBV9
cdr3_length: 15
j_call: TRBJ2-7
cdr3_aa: CASSTGLADTYEQYF

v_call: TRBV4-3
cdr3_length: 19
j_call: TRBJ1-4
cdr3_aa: CASSQDMGQGDATNEKLFF

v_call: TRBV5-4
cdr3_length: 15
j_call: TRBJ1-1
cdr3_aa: CASSLSLGQNTEAFF

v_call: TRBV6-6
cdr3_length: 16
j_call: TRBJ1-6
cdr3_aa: CASSPLGGQVRSPLHF

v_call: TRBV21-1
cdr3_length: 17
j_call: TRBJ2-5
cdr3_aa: CASSKAQGPFTKRGQYF

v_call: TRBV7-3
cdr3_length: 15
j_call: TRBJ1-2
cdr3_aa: CASSLTMTGKGSYTF

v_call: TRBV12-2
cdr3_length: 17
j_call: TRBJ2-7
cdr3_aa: CASRLSLGPGGEKEQYF

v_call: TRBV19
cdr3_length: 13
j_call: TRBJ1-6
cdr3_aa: CASSLRQGTPLHF

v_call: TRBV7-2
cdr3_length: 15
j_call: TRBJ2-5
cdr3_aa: CASSLAVGGGETQYF

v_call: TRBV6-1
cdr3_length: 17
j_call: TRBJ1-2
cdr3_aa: CASSDMGLGWGNYGYTF

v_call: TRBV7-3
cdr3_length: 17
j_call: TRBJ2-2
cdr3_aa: CASSPRGTETNTGELFF

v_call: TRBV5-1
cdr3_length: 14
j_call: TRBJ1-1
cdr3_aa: CASSGSGQNTEAFF

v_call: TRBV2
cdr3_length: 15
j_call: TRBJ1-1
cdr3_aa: CASSQYGQGITEAFF

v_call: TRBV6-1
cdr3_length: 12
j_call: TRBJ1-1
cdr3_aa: CASSRVNTEAFF

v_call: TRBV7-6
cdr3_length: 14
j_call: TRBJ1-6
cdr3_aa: CASSLGGRDSPLHF

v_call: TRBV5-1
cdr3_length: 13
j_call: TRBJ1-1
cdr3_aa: CASSRTRNTEAFF

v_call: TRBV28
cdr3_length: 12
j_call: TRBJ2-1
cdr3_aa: CASSGGYNEQFF

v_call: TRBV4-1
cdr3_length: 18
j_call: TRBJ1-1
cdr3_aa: CASSQDTRDRAENTEAFF

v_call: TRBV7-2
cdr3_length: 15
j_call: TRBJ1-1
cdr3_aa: CASSLDTGRPTEAFF

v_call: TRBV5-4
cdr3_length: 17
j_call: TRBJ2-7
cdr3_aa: CASSLGTGTGISYEQYF

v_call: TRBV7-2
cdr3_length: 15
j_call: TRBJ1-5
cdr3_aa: CASSPTGRDDQPQHF

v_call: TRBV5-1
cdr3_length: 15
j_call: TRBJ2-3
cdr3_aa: CASSSAGLSTDTQYF

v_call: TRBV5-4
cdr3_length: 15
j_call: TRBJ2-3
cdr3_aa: CASSPRGGDPDTQYF